The 22 T cell receptor beta chains below all came from one sample that was sequenced in a study of T-cell reconstitution after alpha-beta-depleted transplantation in children. This sample's TCRbeta library carried unique molecular identifier barcodes. TCRdb redid the calling of the PCR reads with MiXCR, one entry per CDR3 protein. The table has roughly 220,000 distinct CDR3 sequences, 7% to 9% seen once. The sample in question was PBMCs, mostly from graft donor cells, obtained 360 days after TCRalphabeta/CD19-depleted stem cell transplant. The receptor source for this set is a male patient aged 2-15 years who had a stem cell transplant for acute myeloid leukemia, so the T cells may come from the graft donor.

This clonotype has a count of ten or more. The chain joins TRBV20-1 to TRBJ2-4, with D perhaps matching TRBD1 (6 bases). CDR1 and CDR2 (germline): DFQATT, SNEGSKA (reference sequence). This CDR3 comprises 15 residues. V was trimmed by 5 bases and J by 0 bases, leaving 14 bases between them. CDR3 protein: CSASQGDLAKNIQYF. DNA of the CDR3: TGCAGTGCTTCACAGGGCGACCTAGCCAAAAACATTCAGTACTTC.

This clonotype appeared a few times. The J gene is TRBJ2-5, the V gene TRBV25-1; D is unresolved. The CDR3 is made up of 13 amino acids. Trimming removed 10 bases at V and 9 bases at J, with 21 bases between. Germline V gene data show CDR1 as MGHDK and CDR2 as SYGVNS. The CDR3 nucleotides read TGTGCCACCAAAGATCCTAGTTCGCTACCCCAGTACTTC. Amino acids: CATKDPSSLPQYF. The variable domain in full, with the rest retrieved from reference TRBV25-1 and TRBJ2-5, is EADIYQTPRYLVIGTGKKITLECSQTMGHDKMYWYQQDPGMELHLIHYSYGVNSTEKGDLSSESTVSRIRTEHFPLTLESARPSHTSQYLCATKDPSSLPQYFGPGTRLLVL.

This clonotype has just a few counts. This chain uses TRBV11-3 with TRBJ2-6; TRBD2 matches 11 bases. With 1 base clipped from V and 2 bases from J, the junction kept 4 bases outside the gene matches. CDR3 length: 18 amino acids. Per the germline V gene, CDR1 is SGHNT and CDR2 is YENEEA. CDR3 loop: CASSLVLAGGPGANVLTF. The CDR3 nucleotides read TGTGCCAGCAGCTTAGTTTTAGCGGGAGGGCCTGGGGCCAACGTCCTGACTTTC.

This clonotype was detected ten times or more. The V gene is TRBV4-1, the J gene TRBJ1-5; no clear D. Per germline, CDR1 MGHRA and CDR2 YSYEKL. The CDR3 runs to 17 residues. Trimming pared 0 bases from V and 4 bases from J, leaving 16 bases between. Here the CDR3 reads CASSQDGVGDRNQPQHF. Written as DNA, the CDR3 is TGCGCCAGCAGCCAAGATGGGGTCGGTGATCGGAATCAGCCCCAGCATTTT.

This clonotype was counted many times. CDR3 nucleotides: TGCAGTGCTGTACTAGCGGGAGCCTTGCATGAGCAGTTCTTC. This gives the protein CSAVLAGALHEQFF. The J gene is TRBJ2-1, the V gene TRBV20-1, with TRBD2 identical over 11 bases. Per the germline V gene, CDR1 is DFQATT and CDR2 is SNEGSKA (reference sequence). The ends lost 5 bases at V and 8 bases at J; junction bases unmatched: 8. The CDR3 is 14 amino acids.

This clonotype was counted ten times or more. The chain is built from TRBV12-3 or TRBV12-4 and TRBJ2-3; D possibly uses TRBD1 or TRBD2 (5 bases each). V lost 4 bases and J 14 bases, leaving 19 bases between the germline ends. The CDR3 contains 13 residues. The CDR3 nucleotides are TGTGCCAGCAGTTGGGACGGAACTAATTCGCGGTATTTT. Residues: CASSWDGTNSRYF.

The gene calls are TRBV4-3 and TRBJ1-6, with 8 bases identical to TRBD1. The ends lost 0 bases at V and 2 bases at J; junction bases unmatched: 9. CDR3 length equals 19 residues. Germline CDR1 reads LGHNA; CDR2 reads YSLEER. In nucleotides, the CDR3 is TGCGCCAGCAGCCAAGATTTGGGGGACAGGAGACCCTATAATTCACCCCTCCACTTT. Amino acid sequence: CASSQDLGDRRPYNSPLHF.

This clonotype has only a few counts. The J gene is TRBJ2-2, the V gene TRBV10-2; TRBD2 aligns across 10 bases. The trim removed 7 bases at V and 3 bases at J, leaving 8 bases unmatched. The CDR3 totals 16 residues. Germline loops: CDR1 WSHSY, CDR2 SAAADI. CDR3 sequence (DNA): TGCGCCAGCATTTCCCTAGCGGGGGCCTACACCGGGGAGCTGTTTTTT. As protein: CASISLAGAYTGELFF.

With regard to this clonotype: One end of the junction is discordant with germline, which a read error may explain. The chain joins TRBV6-2 or TRBV6-3 to TRBJ2-5; 7 nucleotides line up with TRBD1. CDR3 length: 16 amino acids. The germline V gene has CDR1 MNHEY and CDR2 SVGEGT. CDR3 DNA: TGTGCCAGCAGTTACTTCCAGGACAGGCACCAAGAGACCCGGTACTTC. Translation gives CASSYFQDRHQETRYF.

This clonotype occurred a few times. V gene TRBV12-3 or TRBV12-4 combines with J gene TRBJ2-1, with 12 bases that match TRBD2. The CDR3 has 16 amino acids. Losses at the gene ends were 6 bases for V and 4 bases for J; bases not matched to a gene: 7. CDR3 sequence (DNA): TGTGCCAGCAGCCCTAGCGGGGGGGCTCGTTACAATGAGCAGTTCTTC. Amino acid sequence: CASSPSGGARYNEQFF.

This clonotype appeared many times. The genes are TRBV15 and TRBJ2-3; 9 bases agree with TRBD2. J lost 0 bases, V lost 1 base, and 11 bases had no gene match. The CDR3 contains 19 residues. Germline lookup yields CDR1 LNHNV and CDR2 YYDKDF (reference sequence). The CDR3 DNA follows: TGTGCCACCAGCAGAGGAGCGGGAGGTAGGGGATCTAGCACAGATACGCAGTATTTT. This gives the protein CATSRGAGGRGSSTDTQYF.

In its sample, this clonotype was seen many times. The genes are TRBV4-3 and TRBJ2-7; TRBD2 aligns across 8 bases. V gave up 0 bases and J gave up 5 bases; unmatched junction bases: 9. CDR3 length equals 16 residues. Germline CDR1 reads LGHNA; CDR2 reads YSLEER. The CDR3 nucleotides are TGCGCCAGCAGCCAAGAAGGGTTAGCGGGATGGAACGAGCAGTACTTC. Translating gives CASSQEGLAGWNEQYF.

A few counts support this clonotype. The chain carries TRBV4-3 and TRBJ2-7; D is uncertain. Germline CDR1 reads LGHNA; CDR2 reads YSLEER. The V end was cut by 3 bases, the J end by 5 bases, with 11 bases between. The CDR3 extends over 13 amino acids. Written as DNA, the CDR3 is TGCGCCAGCAGCCATTTCCTGGCCGACGAGCAGTACTTC. This sequence encodes CASSHFLADEQYF.

V and J are TRBV5-1 and TRBJ1-1; no clear D gene. Germline V gives CDR1 SGHRS, CDR2 YFSETQ. Trimming removed 0 bases at V and 2 bases at J, with 8 bases between. There are 14 residues in the CDR3. The CDR3 DNA reads as TGCGCCAGCAGCTTGGTTCGACAAAACACTGAAGCTTTCTTT. Translating it yields CASSLVRQNTEAFF.

Only a few counts were recorded for this clonotype. V is TRBV20-1 and J is TRBJ2-7; 9 bases are a match to TRBD1. Germline CDR1 DFQATT, CDR2 SNEGSKA (reference sequence). The V segment lost 5 bases and the J segment 4 bases; nucleotides outside the gene matches: 9. The CDR3 sequence is 14 residues long. The DNA of the CDR3 is TGCAGTGCTGGGGGGGGACAGGGAGGATACGAGCAGTACTTC. Translated, it gives CSAGGGQGGYEQYF.

The rearrangement links TRBV5-1 to TRBJ1-4; 8 bases align to TRBD1. The germline V gene has CDR1 SGHRS and CDR2 YFSETQ. V shed 4 bases and J 6 bases; nucleotides not matched to a gene: 8. The CDR3 length is 15 residues. Here the CDR3 DNA reads TGCGCCAGCAGCCCGGACAGGGAAGAATATGAAAAACTGTTTTTT. The encoded protein is CASSPDREEYEKLFF.

This clonotype was counted a few times. The chain links TRBV7-2 to TRBJ2-4, with 7 nucleotides matching TRBD2. Per the germline V gene, CDR1 is SGHTA and CDR2 is FQGNSA. J gave up 0 bases and V 3 bases, and 5 bases lay outside the gene matches. The CDR3 covers 16 residues. CDR3 residues: CASSLWGGLAKNIQYF. DNA for the CDR3: TGTGCCAGCAGCTTGTGGGGGGGTCTAGCCAAAAACATTCAGTACTTC.

This clonotype came up a few times. This chain uses TRBV19 with TRBJ2-2; either TRBD1 or TRBD2 may fit D (5 bases each). The germline V and J ends were trimmed by 3 bases and 1 base, with 12 bases remaining between them. The germline V gene has CDR1 LNHDA and CDR2 SQIVND (reference sequence). CDR3 size: 16 residues. The CDR3 DNA sequence: TGTGCCAGTAGTATGGGGGTCACTAGGAACACCGGGGAGCTGTTTTTT. Its protein product is CASSMGVTRNTGELFF.

This clonotype was observed a few times. The gene calls are TRBV10-3 and TRBJ1-2; the D gene is possibly TRBD1 (5 bases). Germline V CDR1 and CDR2: ENHRY, SYGVKD. Trimming stripped 8 bases from V and 12 bases from J, with 22 bases between. This CDR3 is 13 amino acids long. CDR3 sequence reads: CAIWGRNPNQDTF. In nucleotides, the CDR3 is TGTGCCATCTGGGGCAGGAACCCCAACCAAGACACCTTC.

This clonotype has at least ten counts. Written as DNA, the CDR3 is TGCAGTGCTAGAGGAGCTAGCGGGAGAAATGAGCAGTTCTTC. Protein product: CSARGASGRNEQFF. This chain uses TRBV20-1 with TRBJ2-1; 10 bases map to TRBD2. This CDR3 comprises 14 residues. V was clipped by 1 base and J by 7 bases; unmatched bases: 4. Germline V gene lookup returns CDR1 DFQATT and CDR2 SNEGSKA (reference sequence).

This clonotype was counted at least ten times. The chain recombines TRBV12-3 or TRBV12-4 with TRBJ2-5; TRBD2 is a possible D gene (5 bases). V was cut by 5 bases and J by 5 bases, with 15 bases left in between. This CDR3 contains 14 residues. This CDR3 is CASSTRTRGETQYF. CDR3 nucleotides: TGTGCCAGCAGTACCCGAACCCGAGGGGAGACCCAGTACTTC.

This clonotype was recorded at least ten times. J is TRBJ2-3 and V is TRBV12-3 or TRBV12-4; 7 bases are shared with TRBD2. V shed 7 bases and J 7 bases; nucleotides not matched to a gene: 11. This CDR3 region has 14 residues. CDR3 in DNA: TGTGCCAGCATTAGTTTGGCGGGAGTAAATACGCAGTATTTT. The encoded protein is CASISLAGVNTQYF.